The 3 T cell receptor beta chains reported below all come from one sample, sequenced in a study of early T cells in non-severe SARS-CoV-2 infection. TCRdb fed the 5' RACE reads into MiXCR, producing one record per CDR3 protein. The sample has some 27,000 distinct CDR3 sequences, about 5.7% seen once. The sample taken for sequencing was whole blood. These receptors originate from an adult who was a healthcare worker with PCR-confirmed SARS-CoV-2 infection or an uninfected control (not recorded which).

Here the CDR3 reads CSVEGGIGIRNGYTF. CDR3 sequence (DNA): TGCAGCGTTGAGGGGGGCATAGGTATAAGGAACGGCTACACCTTC. V is TRBV29-1 and J is TRBJ1-2, with TRBD1 as a possible D gene (6 bases). In germline, CDR1 is SQVTM, CDR2 ANQGSEA. V shed 3 bases and J shed 8 bases, with 22 bases lying between them. The CDR3 extends over 15 amino acids.

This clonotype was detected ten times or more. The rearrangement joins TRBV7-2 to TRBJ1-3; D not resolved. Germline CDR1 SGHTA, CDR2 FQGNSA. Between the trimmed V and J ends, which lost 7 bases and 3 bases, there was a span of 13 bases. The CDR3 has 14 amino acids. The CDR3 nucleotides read TGTGCCAGCAAAAAAGGACTTATTGGAAACACCATATATTTT. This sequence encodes CASKKGLIGNTIYF.

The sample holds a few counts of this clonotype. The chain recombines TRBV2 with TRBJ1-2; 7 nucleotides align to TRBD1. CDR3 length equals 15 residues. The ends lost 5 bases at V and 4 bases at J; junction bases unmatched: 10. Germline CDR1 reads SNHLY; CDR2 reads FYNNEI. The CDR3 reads CASSPQATGSYGYTF. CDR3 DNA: TGTGCCAGCAGTCCCCAGGCGACAGGGAGCTATGGCTACACCTTC.